The entry below gives a single T cell receptor beta chain sequence along with its context. As originally analysed: Scientists estimated how many nucleated cells there were by amplifying reference gene primers. Clones were read by immunoSEQ multiplex PCR, and TCRdb kept only the in-frame ones, dropping some. The V and J calls and clone size come from that table; D and trimming were worked out from the DNA. The repertoire includes 150,000 or so clones, less than 85% of them detected once, and 2.5% to 3% sits in the top ten. The V gene lost 4 bases and the J gene lost 4 bases, with 18 bases spanning the gap. Germline V gene sequence: CDR1 SGHNT, CDR2 YYREEE (reference sequence). CDR3 length: 15 amino acids. The entry originates in a study of blood T cell repertoires in COVID-19. Whole-study context: The United States, Italy and Spain were the sources of the acute and convalescent COVID-19 samples. PBMCs, B-cell-depleted T cells, or T cells were the source of the cDNA or gDNA that made up the material.

The chain carries TRBV5-4 and TRBJ2-7; perhaps TRBD1 as D (6 bases). The sequence derives from a woman of 80 years or more with acute or convalescent COVID-19. Material for sequencing was peripheral blood. CDR3 loop: CASSKGDGFSYEQYF. The CDR3 nucleotides read TGTGCCAGCAGCAAGGGGGACGGCTTTTCGTACGAGCAGTACTTC.